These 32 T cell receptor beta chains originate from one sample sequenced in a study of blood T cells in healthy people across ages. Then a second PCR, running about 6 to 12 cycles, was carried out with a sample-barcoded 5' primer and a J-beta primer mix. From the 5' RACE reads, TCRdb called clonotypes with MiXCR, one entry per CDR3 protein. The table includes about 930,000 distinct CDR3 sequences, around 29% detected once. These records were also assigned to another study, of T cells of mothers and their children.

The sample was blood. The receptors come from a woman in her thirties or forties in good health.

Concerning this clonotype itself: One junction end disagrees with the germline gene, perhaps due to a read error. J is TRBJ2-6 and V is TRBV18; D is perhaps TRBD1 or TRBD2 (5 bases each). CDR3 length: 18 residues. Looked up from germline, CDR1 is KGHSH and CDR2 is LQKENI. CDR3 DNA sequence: TGTGCCAGCTCACCTCCGGGACGGACCCTTGGTGGGGCCAACGTCCGGACTTTC. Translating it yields CASSPPGRTLGGANVRTF.

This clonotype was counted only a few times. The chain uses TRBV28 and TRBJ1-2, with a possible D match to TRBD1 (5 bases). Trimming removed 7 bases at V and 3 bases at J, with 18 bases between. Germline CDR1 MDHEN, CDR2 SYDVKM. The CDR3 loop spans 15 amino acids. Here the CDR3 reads CASTSGGLPYYGYTF. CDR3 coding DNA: TGTGCCAGCACCTCCGGGGGGTTACCGTACTATGGCTACACCTTC.

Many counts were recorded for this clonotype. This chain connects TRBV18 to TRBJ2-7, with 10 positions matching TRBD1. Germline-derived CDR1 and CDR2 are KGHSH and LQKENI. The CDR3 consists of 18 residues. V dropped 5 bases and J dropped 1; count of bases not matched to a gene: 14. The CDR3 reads CASSVRDRGFTASYEQYF. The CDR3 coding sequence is TGTGCCAGCTCAGTCCGGGACAGGGGTTTCACGGCGTCCTACGAGCAGTACTTC.

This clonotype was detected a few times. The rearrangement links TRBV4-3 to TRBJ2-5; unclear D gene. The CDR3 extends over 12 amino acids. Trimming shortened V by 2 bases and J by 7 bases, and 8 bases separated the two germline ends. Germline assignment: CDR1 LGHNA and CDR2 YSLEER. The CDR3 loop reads CASSQKRWTQYF. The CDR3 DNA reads TGCGCCAGCAGCCAAAAAAGGTGGACCCAGTACTTC.

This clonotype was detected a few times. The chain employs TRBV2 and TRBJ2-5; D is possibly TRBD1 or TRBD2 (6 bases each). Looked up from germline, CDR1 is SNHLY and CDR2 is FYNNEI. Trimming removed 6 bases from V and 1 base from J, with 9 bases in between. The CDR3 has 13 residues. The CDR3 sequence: CASRGGRQETQYF. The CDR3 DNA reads TGTGCCAGCAGGGGGGGCCGCCAAGAGACCCAGTACTTC.

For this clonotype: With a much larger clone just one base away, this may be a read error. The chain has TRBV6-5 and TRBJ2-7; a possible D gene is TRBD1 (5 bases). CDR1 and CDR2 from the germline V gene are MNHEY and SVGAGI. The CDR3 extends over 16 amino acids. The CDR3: CAGSYVGTGTTYEQYF. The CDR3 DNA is TGTGCCGGCAGTTATGTTGGAACAGGAACAACCTACGAGCAGTACTTC.

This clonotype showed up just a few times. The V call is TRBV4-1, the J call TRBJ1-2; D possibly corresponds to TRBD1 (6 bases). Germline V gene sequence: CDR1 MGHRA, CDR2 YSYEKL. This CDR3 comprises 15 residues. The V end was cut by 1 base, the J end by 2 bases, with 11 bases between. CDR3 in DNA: TGCGCCAGCAGCCAAGGGGACAACCTCAACTATGGCTACACCTTC. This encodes CASSQGDNLNYGYTF.

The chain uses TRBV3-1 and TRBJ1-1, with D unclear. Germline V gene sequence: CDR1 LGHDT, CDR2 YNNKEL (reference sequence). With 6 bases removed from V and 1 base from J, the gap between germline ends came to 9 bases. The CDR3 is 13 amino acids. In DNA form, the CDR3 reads TGTGCCAGCAGGGATGCTGCGAACACTGAAGCTTTCTTT. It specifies CASRDAANTEAFF.

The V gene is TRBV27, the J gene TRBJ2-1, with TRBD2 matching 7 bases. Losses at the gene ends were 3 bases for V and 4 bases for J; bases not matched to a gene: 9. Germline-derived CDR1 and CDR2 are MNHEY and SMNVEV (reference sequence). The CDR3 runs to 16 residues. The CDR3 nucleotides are TGTGCCAGCAGTTTGACAGCGGGACTCCTGTACAATGAGCAGTTCTTC. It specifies CASSLTAGLLYNEQFF.

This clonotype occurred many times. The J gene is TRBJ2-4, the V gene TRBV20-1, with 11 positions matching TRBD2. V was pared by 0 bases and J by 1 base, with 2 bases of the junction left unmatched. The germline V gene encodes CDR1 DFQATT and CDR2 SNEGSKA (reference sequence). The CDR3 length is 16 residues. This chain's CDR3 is CSARDPSGGAKNIQYF. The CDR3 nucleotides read TGCAGTGCTAGAGACCCTAGCGGGGGGGCCAAAAACATTCAGTACTTC.

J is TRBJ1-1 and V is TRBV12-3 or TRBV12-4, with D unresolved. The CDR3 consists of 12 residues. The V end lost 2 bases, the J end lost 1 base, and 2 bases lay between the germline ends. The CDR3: CASSLTNTEAFF. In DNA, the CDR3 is TGTGCCAGCAGTTTAACGAACACTGAAGCTTTCTTT.

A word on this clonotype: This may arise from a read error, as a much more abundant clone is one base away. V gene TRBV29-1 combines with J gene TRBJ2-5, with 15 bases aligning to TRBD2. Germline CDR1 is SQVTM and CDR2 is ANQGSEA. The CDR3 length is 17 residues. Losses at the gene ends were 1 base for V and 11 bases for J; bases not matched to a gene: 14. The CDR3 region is CSVEAPPGLAGGDEQYF. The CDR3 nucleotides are TGCAGCGTTGAAGCGCCCCCGGGACTAGCGGGGGGCGATGAGCAGTACTTC.

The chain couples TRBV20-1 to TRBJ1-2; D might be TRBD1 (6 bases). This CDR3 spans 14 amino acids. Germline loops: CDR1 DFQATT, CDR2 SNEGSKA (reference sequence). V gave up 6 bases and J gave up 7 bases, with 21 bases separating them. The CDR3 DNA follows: TGCAGTGCGAACCCGGACAGTCCGATTATTGGCTACACCTTC. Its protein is CSANPDSPIIGYTF.

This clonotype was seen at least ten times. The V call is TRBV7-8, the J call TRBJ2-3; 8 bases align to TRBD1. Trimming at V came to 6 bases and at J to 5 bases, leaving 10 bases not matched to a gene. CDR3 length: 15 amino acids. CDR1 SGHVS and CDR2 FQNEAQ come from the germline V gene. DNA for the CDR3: TGTGCCAGCAGATCTAGGACAGGGCGCGGAGATACGCAGTATTTT. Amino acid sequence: CASRSRTGRGDTQYF.

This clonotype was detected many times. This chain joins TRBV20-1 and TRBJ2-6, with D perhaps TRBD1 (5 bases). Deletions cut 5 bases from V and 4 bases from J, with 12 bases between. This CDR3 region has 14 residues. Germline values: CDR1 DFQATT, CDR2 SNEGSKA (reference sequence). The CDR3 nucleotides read TGCAGTGCTTCCCAGGGTACCGGGGCCAACGTCCTGACTTTC. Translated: CSASQGTGANVLTF.

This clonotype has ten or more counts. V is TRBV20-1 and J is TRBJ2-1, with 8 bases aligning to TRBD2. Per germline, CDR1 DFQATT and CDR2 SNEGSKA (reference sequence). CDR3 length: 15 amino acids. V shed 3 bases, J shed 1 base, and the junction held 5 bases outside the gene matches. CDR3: CSARTSDRSYNEQFF. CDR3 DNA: TGCAGTGCTAGGACTAGCGATCGGTCCTACAATGAGCAGTTCTTC.

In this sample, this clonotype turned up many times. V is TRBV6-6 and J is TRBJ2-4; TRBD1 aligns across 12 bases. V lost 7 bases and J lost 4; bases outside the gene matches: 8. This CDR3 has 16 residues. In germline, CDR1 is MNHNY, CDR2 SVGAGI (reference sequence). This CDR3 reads CASTGGTGGPKNIQYF. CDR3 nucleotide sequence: TGTGCCAGCACCGGAGGGACAGGGGGCCCGAAAAACATTCAGTACTTC.

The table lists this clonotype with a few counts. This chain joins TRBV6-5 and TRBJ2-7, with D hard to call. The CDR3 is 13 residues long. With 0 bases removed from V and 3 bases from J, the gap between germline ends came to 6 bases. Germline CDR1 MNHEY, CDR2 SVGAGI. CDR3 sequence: CASSYSRYYEQYF. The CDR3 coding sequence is TGTGCCAGCAGTTACTCGAGGTACTACGAGCAGTACTTC.

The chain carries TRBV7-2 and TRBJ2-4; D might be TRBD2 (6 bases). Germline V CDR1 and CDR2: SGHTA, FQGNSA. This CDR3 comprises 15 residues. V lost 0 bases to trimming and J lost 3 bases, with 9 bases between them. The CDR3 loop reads CASSLAWGDKNIQYF. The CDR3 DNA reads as TGTGCCAGCAGCTTAGCATGGGGGGACAAAAACATTCAGTACTTC.

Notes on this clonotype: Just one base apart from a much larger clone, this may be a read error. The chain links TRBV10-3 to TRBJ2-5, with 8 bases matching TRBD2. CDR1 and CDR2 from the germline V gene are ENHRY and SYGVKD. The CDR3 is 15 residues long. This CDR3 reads CAISESAGGGEAQYF. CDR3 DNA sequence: TGTGCCATCAGTGAGTCGGCGGGGGGTGGAGAGGCCCAGTACTTC.

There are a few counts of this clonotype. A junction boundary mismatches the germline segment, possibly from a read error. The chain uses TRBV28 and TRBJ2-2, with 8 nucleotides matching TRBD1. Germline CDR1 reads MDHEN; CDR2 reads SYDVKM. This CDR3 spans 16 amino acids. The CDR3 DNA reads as TGTGCCAGCAGTCCCTCGGGGCAGGGGGCAGGCGGGGAGCGGTTTTTT. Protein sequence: CASSPSGQGAGGERFF.

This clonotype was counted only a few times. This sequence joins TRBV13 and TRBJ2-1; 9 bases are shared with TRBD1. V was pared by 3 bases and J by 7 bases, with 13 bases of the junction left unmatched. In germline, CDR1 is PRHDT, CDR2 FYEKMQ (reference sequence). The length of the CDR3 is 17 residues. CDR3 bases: TGTGCCAGCAGCTTTGGCCTGCGACAGGGGGTGGGGAATGAGCAGTTCTTC. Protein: CASSFGLRQGVGNEQFF. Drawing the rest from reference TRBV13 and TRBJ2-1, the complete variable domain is AAGVIQSPRHLIKEKRETATLKCYPIPRHDTVYWYQQGPGQDPQFLISFYEKMQSDKGSIPDRFSAQQFSDYHSELNMSSLELGDSALYFCASSFGLRQGVGNEQFFGPGTRLTVL.

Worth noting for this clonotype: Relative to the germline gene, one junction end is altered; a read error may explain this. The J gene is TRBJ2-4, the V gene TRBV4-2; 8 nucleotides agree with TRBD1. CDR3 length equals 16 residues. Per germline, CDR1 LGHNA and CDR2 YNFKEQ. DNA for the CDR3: TGTGCCAGCAGTCAAGTTGGCAGGGGGCGTCTAAACATTCAGTACTTC. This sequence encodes CASSQVGRGRLNIQYF.

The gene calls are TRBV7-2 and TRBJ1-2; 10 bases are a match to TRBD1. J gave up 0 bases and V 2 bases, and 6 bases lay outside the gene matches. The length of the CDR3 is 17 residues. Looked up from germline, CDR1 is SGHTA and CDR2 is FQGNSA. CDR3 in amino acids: CASSLNPTGGSNYGYTF. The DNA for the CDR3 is TGTGCCAGCAGCTTAAACCCGACAGGGGGCTCTAACTATGGCTACACCTTC.

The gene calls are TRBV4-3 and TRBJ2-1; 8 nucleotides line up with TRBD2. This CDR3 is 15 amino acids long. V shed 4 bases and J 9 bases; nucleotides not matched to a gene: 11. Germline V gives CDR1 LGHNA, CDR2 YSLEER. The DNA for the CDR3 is TGCGCCAGCAGCCCGGCGGGAGGCGCATCAAGTGAGCAGTTCTTC. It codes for CASSPAGGASSEQFF.

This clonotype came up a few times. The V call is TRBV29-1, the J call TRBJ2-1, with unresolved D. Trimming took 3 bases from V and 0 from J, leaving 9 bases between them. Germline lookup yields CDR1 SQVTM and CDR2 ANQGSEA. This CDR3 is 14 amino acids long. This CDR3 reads CSVDSLSSYNEQFF. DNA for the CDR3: TGCAGCGTTGACTCCCTAAGCTCCTACAATGAGCAGTTCTTC.

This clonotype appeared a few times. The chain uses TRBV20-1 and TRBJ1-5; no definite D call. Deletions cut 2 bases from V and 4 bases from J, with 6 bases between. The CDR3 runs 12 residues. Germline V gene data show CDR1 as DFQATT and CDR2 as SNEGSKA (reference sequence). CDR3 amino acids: CSARPGNQPQHF. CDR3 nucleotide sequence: TGCAGTGCTAGACCGGGAAATCAGCCCCAGCATTTT.

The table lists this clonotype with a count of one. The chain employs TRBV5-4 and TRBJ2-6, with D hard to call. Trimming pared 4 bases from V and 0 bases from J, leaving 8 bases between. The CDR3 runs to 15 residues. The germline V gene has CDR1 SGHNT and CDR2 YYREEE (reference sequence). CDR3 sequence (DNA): TGTGCCAGCAGCCCTGGTGCCTCTGGGGCCAACGTCCTGACTTTC. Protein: CASSPGASGANVLTF.

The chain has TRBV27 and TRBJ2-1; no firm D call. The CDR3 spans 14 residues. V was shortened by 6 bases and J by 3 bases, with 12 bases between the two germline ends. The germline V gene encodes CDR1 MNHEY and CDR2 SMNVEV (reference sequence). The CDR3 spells CASRPSGDYNEQFF. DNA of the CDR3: TGTGCCAGCAGACCCTCCGGCGACTACAATGAGCAGTTCTTC.

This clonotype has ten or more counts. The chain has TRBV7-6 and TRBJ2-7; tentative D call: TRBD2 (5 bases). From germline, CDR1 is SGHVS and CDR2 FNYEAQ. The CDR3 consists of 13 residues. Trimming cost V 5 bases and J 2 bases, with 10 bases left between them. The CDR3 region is CASSPVTTYEQYF. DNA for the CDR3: TGTGCCAGCAGCCCTGTGACTACCTACGAGCAGTACTTC.

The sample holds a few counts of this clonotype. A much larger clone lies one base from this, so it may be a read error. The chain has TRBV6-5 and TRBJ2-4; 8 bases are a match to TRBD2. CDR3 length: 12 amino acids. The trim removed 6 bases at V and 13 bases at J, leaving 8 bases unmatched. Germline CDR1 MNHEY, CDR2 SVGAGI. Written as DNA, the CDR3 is TGTGCCAGCAGCCAGACTAGCGAGGAGCAGTACTTC. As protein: CASSQTSEEQYF.

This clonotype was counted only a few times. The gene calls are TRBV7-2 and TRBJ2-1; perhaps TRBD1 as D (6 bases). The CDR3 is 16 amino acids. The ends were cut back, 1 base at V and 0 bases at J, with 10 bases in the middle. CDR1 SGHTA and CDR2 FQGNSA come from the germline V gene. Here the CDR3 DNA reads TGTGCCAGCAGCTTAGTCCTAGGGGGCTCCTACAATGAGCAGTTCTTC. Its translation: CASSLVLGGSYNEQFF.